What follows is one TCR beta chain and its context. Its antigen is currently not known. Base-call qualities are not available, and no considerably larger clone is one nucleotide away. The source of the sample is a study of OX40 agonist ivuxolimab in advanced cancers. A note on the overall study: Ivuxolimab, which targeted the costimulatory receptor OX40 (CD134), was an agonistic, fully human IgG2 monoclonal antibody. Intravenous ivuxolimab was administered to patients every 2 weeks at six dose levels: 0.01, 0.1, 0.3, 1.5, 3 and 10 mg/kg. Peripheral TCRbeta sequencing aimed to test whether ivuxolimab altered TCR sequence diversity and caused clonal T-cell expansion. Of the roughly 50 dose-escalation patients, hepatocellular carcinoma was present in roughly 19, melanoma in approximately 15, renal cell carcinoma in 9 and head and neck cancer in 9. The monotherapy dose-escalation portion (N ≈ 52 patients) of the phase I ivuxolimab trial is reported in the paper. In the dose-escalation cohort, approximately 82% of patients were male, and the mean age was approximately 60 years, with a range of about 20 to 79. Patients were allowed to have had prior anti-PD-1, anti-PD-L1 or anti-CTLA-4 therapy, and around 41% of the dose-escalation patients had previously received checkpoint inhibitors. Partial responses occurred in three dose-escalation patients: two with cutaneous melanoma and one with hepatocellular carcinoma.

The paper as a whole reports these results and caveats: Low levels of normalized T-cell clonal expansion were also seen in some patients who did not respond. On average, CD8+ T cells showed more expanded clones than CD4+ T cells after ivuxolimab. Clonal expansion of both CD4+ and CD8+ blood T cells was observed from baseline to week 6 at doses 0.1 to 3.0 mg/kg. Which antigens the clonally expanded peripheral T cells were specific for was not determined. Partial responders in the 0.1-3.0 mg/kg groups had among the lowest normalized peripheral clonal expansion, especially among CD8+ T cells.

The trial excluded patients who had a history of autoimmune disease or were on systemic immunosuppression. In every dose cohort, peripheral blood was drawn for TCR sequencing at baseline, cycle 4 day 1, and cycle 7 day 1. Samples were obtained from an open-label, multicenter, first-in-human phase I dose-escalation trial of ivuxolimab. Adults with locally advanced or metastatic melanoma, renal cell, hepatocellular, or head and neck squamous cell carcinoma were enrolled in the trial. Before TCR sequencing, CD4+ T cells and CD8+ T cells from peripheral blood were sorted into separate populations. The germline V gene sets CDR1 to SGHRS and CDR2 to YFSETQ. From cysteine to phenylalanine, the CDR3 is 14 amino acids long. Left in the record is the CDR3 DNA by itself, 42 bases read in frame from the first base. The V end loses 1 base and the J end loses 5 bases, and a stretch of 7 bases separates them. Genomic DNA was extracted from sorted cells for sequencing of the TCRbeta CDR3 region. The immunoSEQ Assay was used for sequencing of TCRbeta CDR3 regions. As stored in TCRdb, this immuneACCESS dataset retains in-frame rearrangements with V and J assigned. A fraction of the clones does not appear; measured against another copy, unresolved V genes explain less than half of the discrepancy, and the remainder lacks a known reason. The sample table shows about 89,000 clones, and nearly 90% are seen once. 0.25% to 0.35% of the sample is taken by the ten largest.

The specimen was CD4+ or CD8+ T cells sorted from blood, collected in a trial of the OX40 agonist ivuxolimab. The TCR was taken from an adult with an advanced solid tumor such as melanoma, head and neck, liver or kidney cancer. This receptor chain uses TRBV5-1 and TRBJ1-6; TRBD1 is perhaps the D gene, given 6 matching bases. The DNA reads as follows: TGCGCCAGCAGCTTGAACAGGGATAATTCACCCCTCCACTTT. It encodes CASSLNRDNSPLHF.